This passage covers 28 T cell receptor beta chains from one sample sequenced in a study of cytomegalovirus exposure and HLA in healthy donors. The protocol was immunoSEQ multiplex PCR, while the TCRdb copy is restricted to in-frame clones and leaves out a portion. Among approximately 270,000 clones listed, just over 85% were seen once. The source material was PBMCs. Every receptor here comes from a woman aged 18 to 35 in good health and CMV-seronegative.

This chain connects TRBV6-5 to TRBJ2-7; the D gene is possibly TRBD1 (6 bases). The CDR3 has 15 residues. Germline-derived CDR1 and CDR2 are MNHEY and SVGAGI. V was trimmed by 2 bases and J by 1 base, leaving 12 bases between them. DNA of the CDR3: TGTGCCAGCAGTTACATAGGGACACCTTCCTACGAGCAGTACTTC. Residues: CASSYIGTPSYEQYF.

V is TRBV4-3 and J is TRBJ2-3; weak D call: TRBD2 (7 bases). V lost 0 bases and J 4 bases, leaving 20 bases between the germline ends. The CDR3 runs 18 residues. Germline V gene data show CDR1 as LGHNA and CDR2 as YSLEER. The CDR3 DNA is TGCGCCAGCAGCCAAGATCCCGCGCGGGCCGGGGGGCCAGATACGCAGTATTTT. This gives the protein CASSQDPARAGGPDTQYF.

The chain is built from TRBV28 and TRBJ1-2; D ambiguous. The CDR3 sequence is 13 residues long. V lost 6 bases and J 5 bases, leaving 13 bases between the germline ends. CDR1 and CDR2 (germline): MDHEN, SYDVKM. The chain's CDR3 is CASSPGLQYGYTF. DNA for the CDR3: TGTGCCAGCAGCCCTGGACTGCAATATGGCTACACCTTC.

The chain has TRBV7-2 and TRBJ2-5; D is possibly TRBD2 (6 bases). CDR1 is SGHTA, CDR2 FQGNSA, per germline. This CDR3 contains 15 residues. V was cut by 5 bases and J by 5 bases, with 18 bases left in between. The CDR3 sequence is CASSRRFAGLETQYF. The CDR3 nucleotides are TGTGCCAGCAGCCGGCGATTTGCGGGGCTGGAGACCCAGTACTTC.

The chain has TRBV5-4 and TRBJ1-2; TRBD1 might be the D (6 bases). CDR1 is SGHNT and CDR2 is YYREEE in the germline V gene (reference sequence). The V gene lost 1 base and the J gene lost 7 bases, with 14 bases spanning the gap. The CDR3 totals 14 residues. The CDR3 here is CASSLKGGRIGYTF. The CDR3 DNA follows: TGTGCCAGCAGCTTGAAGGGGGGGCGCATTGGCTACACCTTC.

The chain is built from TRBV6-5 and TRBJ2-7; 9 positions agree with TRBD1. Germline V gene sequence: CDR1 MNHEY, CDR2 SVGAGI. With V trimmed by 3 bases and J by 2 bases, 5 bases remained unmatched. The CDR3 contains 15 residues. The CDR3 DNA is TGTGCCAGCAGTTATGAAGGGGACAGGGCCTACGAGCAGTACTTC. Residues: CASSYEGDRAYEQYF.

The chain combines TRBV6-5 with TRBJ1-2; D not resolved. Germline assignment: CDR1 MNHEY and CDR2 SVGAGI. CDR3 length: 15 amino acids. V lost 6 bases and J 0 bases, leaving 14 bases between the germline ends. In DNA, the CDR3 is TGTGCCAGCAGCCGTACCGGGTTAGCTAACTATGGCTACACCTTC. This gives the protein CASSRTGLANYGYTF.

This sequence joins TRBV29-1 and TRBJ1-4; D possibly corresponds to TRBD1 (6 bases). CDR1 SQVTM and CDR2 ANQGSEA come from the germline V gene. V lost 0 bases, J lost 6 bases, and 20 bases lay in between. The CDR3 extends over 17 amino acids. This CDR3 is CSVEDWDTKESDEKLFF. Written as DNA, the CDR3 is TGCAGCGTTGAAGATTGGGACACCAAAGAATCCGATGAAAAACTGTTTTTT. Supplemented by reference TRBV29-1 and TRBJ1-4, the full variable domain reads SAVISQKPSRDICQRGTSLTIQCQVDSQVTMMFWYRQQPGQSLTLIATANQGSEATYESGFVIDKFPISRPNLTFSTLTVSNMSPEDSSIYLCSVEDWDTKESDEKLFFGSGTQLSVL.

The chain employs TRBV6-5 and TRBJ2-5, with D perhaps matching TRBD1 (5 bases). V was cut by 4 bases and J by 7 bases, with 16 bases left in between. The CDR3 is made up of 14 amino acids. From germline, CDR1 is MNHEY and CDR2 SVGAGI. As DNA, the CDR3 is TGTGCCAGCAGTTTTACAGGCGTCTTGGGGACCCAGTACTTC. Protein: CASSFTGVLGTQYF.

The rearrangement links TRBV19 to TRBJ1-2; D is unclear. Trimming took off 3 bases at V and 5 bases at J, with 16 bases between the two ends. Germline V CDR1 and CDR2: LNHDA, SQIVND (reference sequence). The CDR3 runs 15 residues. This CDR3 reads CASSIERSVRYGYTF. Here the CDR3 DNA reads TGTGCCAGTAGTATTGAGAGATCCGTTCGGTATGGCTACACCTTC.

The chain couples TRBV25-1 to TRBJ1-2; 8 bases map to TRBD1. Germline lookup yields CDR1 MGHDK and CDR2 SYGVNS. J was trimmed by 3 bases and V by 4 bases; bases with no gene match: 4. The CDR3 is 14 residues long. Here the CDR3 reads CASSGTGRHYGYTF. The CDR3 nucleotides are TGTGCCAGCAGTGGGACAGGGAGGCACTATGGCTACACCTTC.

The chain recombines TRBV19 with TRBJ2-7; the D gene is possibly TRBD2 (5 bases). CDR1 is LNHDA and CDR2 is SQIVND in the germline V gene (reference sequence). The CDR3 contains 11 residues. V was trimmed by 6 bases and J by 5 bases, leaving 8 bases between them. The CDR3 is CASSQRDEQYF. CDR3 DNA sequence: TGTGCCAGTAGCCAGAGGGACGAGCAGTACTTC.

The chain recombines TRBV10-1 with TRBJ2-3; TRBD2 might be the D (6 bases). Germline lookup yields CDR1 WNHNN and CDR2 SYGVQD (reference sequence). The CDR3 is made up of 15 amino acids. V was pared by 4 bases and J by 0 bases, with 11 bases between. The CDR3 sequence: CASSVGLVSTDTQYF. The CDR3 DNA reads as TGCGCCAGCAGTGTGGGACTGGTCAGCACAGATACGCAGTATTTT.

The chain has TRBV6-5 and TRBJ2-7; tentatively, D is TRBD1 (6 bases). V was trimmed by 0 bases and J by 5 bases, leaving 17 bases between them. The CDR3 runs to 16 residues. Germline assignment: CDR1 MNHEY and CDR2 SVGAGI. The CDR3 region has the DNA TGTGCCAGCAGTTACTCGTATGCCACAGGGAGCAACGAGCAGTACTTC. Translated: CASSYSYATGSNEQYF.

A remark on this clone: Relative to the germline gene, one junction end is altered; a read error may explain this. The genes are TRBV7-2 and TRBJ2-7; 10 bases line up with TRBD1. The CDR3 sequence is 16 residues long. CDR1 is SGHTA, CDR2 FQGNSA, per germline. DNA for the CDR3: TGTGCCAGCAGCCTAGCCGGGACAGGGGCCTCCTACGAGCAGTACTTC. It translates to CASSLAGTGASYEQYF. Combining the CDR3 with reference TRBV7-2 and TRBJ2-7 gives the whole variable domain GAGVSQSPSNKVTEKGKDVELRCDPISGHTALYWYRQSLGQGLEFLIYFQGNSAPDKSGLPSDRFSAERTGGSVSTLTIQRTQQEDSAVYLCASSLAGTGASYEQYFGPGTRLTVT.

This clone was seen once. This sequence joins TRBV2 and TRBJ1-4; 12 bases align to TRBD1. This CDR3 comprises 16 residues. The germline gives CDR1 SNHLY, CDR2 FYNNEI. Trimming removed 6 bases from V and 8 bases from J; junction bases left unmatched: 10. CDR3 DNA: TGTGCCAGCAGCCCTCCGGGACAGGGGGCGGACGAAAAACTGTTTTTT. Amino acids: CASSPPGQGADEKLFF.

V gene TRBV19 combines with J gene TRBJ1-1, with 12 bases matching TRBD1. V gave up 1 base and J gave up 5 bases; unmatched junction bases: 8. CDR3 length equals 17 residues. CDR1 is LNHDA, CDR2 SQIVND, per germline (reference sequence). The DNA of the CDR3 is TGTGCCAGTAGTATAGCCGGGGACAGGGGGCCTTTTACTGAAGCTTTCTTT. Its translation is CASSIAGDRGPFTEAFF.

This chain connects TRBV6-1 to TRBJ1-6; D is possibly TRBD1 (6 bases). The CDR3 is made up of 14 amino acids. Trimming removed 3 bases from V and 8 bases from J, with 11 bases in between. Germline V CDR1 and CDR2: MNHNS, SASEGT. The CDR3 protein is CASSEQGKDSPLHF. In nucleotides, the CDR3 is TGTGCCAGCAGTGAGCAGGGGAAGGATTCACCCCTCCACTTT.

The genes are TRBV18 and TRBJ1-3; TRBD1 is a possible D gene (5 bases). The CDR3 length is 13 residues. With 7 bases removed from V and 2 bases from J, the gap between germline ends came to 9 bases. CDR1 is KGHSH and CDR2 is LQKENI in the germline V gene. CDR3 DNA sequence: TGTGCCAGCTACGGGGGGACTGGAAACACCATATATTTT. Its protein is CASYGGTGNTIYF. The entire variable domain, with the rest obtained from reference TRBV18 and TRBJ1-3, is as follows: NAGVMQNPRHLVRRRGQEARLRCSPMKGHSHVYWYRQLPEEGLKFMVYLQKENIIDESGMPKERFSAEFPKEGPSILRIQQVVRGDSAAYFCASYGGTGNTIYFGEGSWLTVV.

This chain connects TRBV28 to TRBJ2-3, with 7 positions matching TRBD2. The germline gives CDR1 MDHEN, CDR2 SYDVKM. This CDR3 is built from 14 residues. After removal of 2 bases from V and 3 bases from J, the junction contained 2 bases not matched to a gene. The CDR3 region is CASSLAGETDTQYF. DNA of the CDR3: TGTGCCAGCAGTTTAGCGGGAGAAACAGATACGCAGTATTTT.

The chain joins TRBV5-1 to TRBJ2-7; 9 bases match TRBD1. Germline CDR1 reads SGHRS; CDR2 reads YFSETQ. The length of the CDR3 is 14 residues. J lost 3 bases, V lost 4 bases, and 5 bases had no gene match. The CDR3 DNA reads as TGCGCCAGCAGCCGTCCGGGACAGGGCTACGAGCAGTACTTC. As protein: CASSRPGQGYEQYF.

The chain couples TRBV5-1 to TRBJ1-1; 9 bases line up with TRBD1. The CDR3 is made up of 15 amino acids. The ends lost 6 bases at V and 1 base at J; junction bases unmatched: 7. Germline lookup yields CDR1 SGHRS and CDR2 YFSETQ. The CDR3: CASNQDRGGNTEAFF. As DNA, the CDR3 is TGCGCCAGCAACCAGGACAGGGGCGGGAACACTGAAGCTTTCTTT.

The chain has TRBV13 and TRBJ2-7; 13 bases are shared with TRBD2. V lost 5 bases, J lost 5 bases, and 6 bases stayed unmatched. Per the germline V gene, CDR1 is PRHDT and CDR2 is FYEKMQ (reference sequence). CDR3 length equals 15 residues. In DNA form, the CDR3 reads TGTGCCAGCAGCCCTGGACTAGCGGGAGTGAACGAGCAGTACTTC. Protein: CASSPGLAGVNEQYF.

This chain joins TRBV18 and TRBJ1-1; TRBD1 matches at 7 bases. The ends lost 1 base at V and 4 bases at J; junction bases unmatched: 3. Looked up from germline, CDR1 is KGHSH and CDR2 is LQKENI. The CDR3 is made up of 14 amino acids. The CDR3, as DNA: TGTGCCAGCTCACCACGCAGGGGGAGCACTGAAGCTTTCTTT. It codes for CASSPRRGSTEAFF.

The CDR3 region is CASSPGTSGSYEQYF. CDR3 sequence (DNA): TGTGCCAGCTCACCTGGGACTAGCGGGAGTTACGAGCAGTACTTC. The chain links TRBV18 to TRBJ2-7; 14 bases line up with TRBD2. CDR3 length: 15 amino acids. Germline loops: CDR1 KGHSH, CDR2 LQKENI. V was pared by 3 bases and J by 4 bases, with 2 bases of the junction left unmatched.

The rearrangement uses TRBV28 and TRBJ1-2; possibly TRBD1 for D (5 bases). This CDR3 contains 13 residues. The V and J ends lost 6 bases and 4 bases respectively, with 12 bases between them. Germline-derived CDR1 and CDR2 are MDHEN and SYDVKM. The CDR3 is CASRSGGGYGYTF. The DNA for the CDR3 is TGTGCCAGCAGATCCGGGGGAGGCTATGGCTACACCTTC.

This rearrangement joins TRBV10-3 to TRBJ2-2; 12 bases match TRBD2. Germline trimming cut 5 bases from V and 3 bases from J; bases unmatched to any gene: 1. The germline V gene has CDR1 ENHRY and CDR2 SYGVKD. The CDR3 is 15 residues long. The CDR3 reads CAISRTSGDTGELFF. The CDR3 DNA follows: TGTGCCATCAGTAGGACTAGCGGGGACACCGGGGAGCTGTTTTTT.

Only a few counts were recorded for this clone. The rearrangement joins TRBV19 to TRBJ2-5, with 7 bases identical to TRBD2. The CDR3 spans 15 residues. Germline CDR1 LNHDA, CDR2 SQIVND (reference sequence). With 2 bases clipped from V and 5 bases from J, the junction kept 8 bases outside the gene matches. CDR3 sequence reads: CASSIKLYGGETQYF. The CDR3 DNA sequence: TGTGCCAGTAGTATAAAACTGTACGGGGGGGAGACCCAGTACTTC.